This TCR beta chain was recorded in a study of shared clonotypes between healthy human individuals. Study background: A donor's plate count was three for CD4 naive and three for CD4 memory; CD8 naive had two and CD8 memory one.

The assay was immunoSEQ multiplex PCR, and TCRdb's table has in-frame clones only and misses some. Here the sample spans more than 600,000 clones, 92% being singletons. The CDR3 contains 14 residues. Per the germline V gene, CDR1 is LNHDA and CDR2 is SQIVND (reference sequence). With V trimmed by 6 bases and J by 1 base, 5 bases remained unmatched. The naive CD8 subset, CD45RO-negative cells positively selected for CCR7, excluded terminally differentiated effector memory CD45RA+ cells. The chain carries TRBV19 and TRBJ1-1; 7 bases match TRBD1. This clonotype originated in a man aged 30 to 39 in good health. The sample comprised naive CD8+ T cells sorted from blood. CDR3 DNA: TGTGCCAGTAGCCTACAGGGGCAGAACACTGAAGCTTTCTTT. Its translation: CASSLQGQNTEAFF.